The source of this TCR beta chain is a study of T cells in Graves' hyperthyroidism and ophthalmopathy (dated by TCRdb to about 2019). In the study overall: Peripheral blood samples were taken at the time of initial diagnosis, prior to any treatment. A discovery cohort of about 100 patients, roughly 43 with Graves' ophthalmopathy and 57 with stable Graves' hyperthyroidism, was used to find distinguishing TCR V-J signatures. Prospective prediction of ophthalmopathy was tested in an independent validation cohort of approximately 19 hyperthyroidism patients and around 16 patients who later progressed to ophthalmopathy. For training and testing, the approximately 92 patients in the discovery cohort were randomly divided in a 7:3 ratio. The study also compared thyroid tissue and blood T-cell repertoires from several Graves' hyperthyroidism patients. Once sampling was done, hyperthyroidism patients were given methimazole at a starting dose of 30 mg daily, whereas ophthalmopathy patients were given high-dose intravenous methylprednisolone. The paper describes TCR Vbeta CDR3 sequencing of 120 to 150 peripheral blood samples, made up of under 50 ophthalmopathy patients, roughly 80 hyperthyroidism patients and some 17 progressor patients.

Moderately to severely active disease, a Clinical Activity Score of at least 3, a NOSPECS grade of at least 4, and a duration under 3 months were present in ophthalmopathy patients. Exclusion was applied to patients with uncontrolled infections, other autoimmune diseases, pregnancy or lactation. Clinical symptoms, serum thyroxine and TRAb, thyroid ultrasound, and orbital computed tomography formed the basis for the diagnoses. Ficoll-Paque density gradient centrifugation was used to isolate PBMCs from 8.5 to 10 ml of fresh peripheral blood. Trizol reagent was used to extract total RNA, and RNA quality was then checked on an Agilent 2100 Bioanalyzer. Overall study outcomes, separate from this receptor: In validation, the model predicted progression to ophthalmopathy with 60% to 71% sensitivity and over 72% specificity, a median of approximately 6.5 months before onset. Most expanded thyroid clonotypes (frequency above 0.001) were also detected in blood, suggesting blood repertoires may reflect thyroid immune responses. Sample size was not statistically predetermined, and investigators were not blinded to group allocation. In cross-validation, a model built on a 13 V-J signature told ophthalmopathy apart from stable hyperthyroidism with less than 90% sensitivity and about 81% specificity, and in testing the same model reached 80%/75%.

On this clonotype itself: Its target antigen remains unknown. One base away there is no much larger clone; base qualities are not given.

The TCR beta CDR3 regions were amplified from the RNA transcripts. For the first round of RT-PCR on the TCR CDR3, the HTBI primer set was used together with the Qiagen OneStep RT-PCR kit. Libraries were constructed in a second round of multiplex PCR, after which size selection and purification were carried out. Libraries were sequenced paired-end with 100 bp reads on an Illumina HiSeq2000. Per the authors' processing: SOAPnuke was used to process the raw data, with reads discarded if the reads contained adapters or uncalled bases, had a mean Phred below 15, or lacked an exact constant-primer or identifier match. High-quality paired reads were merged with COPE v1.2.5, and unique nucleotide sequences were defined as clonotypes. MiTCR v1.1 was used to align the clonotypes against IMGT TRBV, TRBD and TRBJ reference segments. The analysis was restricted to V-J combinations with a frequency above 0.0001, which together covered about 99% of the repertoires. A TCS score was defined as the ratio between F50 (clonal expansion) and ExV (chaos), using BLOSUM62-based TCRdist between CDR3 peptides within each V-J. Welch's t-statistics and random forest reduced 500 to 650 V-J features to about 13, which were used in a naive Bayes classifier (R e1071). In TCRdb, the public reads were trimmed at Q25 with fastp and aligned with MiXCR, with productive beta chains retained. Each CDR3 protein gets just one entry, which takes the most common genes and DNA from the rows behind it. These V and J calls derive from TCRdb rather than the authors' analysis. The sample has 200,000 to 300,000 distinct CDR3 sequences on record, around 26% of them singletons. In total, the top ten clones hold about 40% of the sample.

V and J are trimmed by 5 bases and 0 bases, and the gene matches miss 5 bases of the junction. The germline V gene supplies CDR1 SGHTA and CDR2 FQGTGA. CDR3 length: 16 amino acids, cysteine to phenylalanine. CDR3 DNA is the only sequence kept; it has 48 bases, read in frame from the first base. The sequence was obtained from a woman aged 40 to 49 with Graves' ophthalmopathy. The sequence joins TRBV7-3 to TRBJ2-2, with 8 middle bases fitting TRBD2. The sequencing sample was made of blood. The nucleotides read TGTGCCAGCAGCCTAATAGCGGGACCGAACACCGGGGAGCTGTTTTTT. Its amino acids are CASSLIAGPNTGELFF.